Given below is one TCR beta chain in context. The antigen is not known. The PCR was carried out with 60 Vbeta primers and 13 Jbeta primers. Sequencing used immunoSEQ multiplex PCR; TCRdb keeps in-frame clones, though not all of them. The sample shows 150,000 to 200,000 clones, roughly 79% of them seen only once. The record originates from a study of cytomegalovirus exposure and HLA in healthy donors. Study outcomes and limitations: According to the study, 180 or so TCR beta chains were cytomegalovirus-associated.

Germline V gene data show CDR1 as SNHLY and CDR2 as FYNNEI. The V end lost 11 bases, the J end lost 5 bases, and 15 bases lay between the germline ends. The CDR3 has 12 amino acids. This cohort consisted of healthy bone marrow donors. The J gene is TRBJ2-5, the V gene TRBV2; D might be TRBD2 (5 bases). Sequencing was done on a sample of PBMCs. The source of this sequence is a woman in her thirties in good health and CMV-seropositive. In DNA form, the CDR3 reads TGTGCCTCGGGTGGGGAGAGGGAGACCCAGTACTTC. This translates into CASGGERETQYF.